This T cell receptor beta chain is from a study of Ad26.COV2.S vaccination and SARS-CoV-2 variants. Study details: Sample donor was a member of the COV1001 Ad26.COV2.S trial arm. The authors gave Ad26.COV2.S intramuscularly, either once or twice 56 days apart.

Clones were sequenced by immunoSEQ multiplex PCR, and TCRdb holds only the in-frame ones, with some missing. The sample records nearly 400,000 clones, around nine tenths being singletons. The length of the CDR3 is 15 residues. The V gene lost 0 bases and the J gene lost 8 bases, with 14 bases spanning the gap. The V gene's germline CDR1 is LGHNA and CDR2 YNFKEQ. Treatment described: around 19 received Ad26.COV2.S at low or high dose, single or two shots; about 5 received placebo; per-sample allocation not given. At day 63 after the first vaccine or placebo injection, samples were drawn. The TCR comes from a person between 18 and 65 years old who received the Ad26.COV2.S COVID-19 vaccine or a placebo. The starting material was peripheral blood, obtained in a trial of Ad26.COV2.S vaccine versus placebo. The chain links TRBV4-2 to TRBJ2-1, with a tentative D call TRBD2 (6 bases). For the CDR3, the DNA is TGTGCCAGCAGCCAAGATGGCGGGATTGGGGATGAGCAGTTCTTC. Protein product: CASSQDGGIGDEQFF.